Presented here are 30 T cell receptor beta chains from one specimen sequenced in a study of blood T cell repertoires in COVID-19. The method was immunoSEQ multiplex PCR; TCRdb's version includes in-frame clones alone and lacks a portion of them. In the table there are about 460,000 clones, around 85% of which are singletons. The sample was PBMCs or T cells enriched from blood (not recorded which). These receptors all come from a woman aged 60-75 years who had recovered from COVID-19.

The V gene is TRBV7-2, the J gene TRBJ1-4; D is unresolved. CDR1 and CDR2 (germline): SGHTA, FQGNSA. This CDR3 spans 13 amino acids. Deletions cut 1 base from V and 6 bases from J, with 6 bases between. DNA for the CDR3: TGTGCCAGCAGCTTAGGTCCATATGAAAAACTGTTTTTT. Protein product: CASSLGPYEKLFF.

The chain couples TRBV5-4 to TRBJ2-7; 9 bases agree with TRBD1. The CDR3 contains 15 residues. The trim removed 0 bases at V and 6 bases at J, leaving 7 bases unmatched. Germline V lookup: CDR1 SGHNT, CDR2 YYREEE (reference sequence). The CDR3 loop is CASSLVDRGEGEQYF. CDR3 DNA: TGTGCCAGCAGCTTGGTGGACAGGGGAGAGGGCGAGCAGTACTTC.

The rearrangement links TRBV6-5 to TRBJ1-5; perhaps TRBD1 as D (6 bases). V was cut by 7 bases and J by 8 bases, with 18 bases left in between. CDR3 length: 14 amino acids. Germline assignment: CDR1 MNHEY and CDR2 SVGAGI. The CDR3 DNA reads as TGTGCCAGCAACCCCGGACAGTCGAGGGAGCCCCAGCATTTT. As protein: CASNPGQSREPQHF.

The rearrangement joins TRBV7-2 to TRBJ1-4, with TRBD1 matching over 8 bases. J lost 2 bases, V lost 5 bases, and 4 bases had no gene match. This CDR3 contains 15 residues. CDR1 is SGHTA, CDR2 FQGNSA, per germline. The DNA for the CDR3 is TGTGCCAGCAGCCCCCGACAGGGGACTAATGAAAAACTGTTTTTT. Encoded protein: CASSPRQGTNEKLFF.

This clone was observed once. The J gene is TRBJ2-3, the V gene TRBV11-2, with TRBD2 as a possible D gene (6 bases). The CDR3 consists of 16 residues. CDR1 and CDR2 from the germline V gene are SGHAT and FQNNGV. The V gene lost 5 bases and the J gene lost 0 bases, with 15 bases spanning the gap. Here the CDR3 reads CASSTVAGPSTDTQYF. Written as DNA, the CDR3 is TGTGCCAGCAGCACGGTGGCGGGGCCCAGCACAGATACGCAGTATTTT. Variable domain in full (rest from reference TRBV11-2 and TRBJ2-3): EAGVAQSPRYKIIEKRQSVAFWCNPISGHATLYWYQQILGQGPKLLIQFQNNGVVDDSQLPKDRFSAERLKGVDSTLKIQPAKLEDSAVYLCASSTVAGPSTDTQYFGPGTRLTVL.

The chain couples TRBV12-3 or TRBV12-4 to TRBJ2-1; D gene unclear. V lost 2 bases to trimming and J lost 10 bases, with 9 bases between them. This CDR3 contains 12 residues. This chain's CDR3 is CASSLRVREQFF. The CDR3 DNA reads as TGTGCCAGCAGTTTAAGAGTGCGAGAGCAGTTCTTC.

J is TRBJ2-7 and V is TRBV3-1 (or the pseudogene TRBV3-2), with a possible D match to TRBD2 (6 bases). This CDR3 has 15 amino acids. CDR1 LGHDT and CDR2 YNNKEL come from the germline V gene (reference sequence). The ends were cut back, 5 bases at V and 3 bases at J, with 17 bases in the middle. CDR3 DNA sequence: TGTGCCAGCAGCTCGCCGGGGGACCGATTCTACGAGCAGTACTTC. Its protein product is CASSSPGDRFYEQYF.

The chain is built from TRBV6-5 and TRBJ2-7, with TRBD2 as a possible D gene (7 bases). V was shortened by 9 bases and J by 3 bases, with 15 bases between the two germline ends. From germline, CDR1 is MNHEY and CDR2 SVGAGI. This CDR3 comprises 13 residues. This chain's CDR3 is CASRRGGDYEQYV. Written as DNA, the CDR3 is TGTGCCAGTCGGCGAGGGGGGGACTACGAGCAGTACGTC.

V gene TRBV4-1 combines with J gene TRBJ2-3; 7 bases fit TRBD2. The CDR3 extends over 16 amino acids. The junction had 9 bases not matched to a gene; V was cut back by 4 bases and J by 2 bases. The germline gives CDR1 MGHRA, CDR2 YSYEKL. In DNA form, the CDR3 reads TGCGCCAGCAGCCCCGGGACTACGGGATTCACAGATACGCAGTATTTT. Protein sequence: CASSPGTTGFTDTQYF.

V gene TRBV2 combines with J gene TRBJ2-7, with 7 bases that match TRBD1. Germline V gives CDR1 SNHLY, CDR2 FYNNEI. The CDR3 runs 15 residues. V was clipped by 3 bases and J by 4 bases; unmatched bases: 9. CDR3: CASSDIGPTGYEQYV. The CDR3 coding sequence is TGTGCCAGCAGTGACATAGGTCCGACAGGGTACGAGCAGTACGTC.

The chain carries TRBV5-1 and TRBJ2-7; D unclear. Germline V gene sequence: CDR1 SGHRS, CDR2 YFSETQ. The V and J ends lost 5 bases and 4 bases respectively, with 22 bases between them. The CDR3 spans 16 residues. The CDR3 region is CASRFSFGSVSYEQYF. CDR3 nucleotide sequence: TGCGCCAGCAGATTCTCCTTCGGGTCGGTAAGTTACGAGCAGTACTTC.

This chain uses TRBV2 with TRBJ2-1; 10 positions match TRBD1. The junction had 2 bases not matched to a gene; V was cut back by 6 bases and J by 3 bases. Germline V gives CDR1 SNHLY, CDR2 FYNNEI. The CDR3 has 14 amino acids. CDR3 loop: CASSDRGLYNEQFF. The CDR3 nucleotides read TGTGCCAGCAGCGACAGGGGGCTCTACAATGAGCAGTTCTTC.

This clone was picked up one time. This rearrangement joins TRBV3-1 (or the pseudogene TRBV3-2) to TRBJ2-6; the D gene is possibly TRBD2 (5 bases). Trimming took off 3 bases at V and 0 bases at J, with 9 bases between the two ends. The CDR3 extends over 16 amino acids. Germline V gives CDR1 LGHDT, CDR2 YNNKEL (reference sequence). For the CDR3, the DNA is TGTGCCAGCAGCCATTTGGGGAGCTCTGGGGCCAACGTCCTGACTTTC. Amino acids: CASSHLGSSGANVLTF.

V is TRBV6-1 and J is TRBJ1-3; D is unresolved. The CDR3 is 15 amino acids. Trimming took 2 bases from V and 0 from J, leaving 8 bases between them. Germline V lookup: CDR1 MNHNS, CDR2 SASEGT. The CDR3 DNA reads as TGTGCCAGCAGTGAACTTGGCTTCTCTGGAAACACCATATATTTT. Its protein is CASSELGFSGNTIYF.

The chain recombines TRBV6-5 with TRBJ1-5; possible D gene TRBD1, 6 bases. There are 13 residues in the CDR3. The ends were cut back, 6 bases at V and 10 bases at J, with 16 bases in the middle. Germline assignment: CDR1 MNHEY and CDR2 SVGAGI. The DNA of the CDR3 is TGTGCCAGCAGGGGGGCAACCTATCCTCCCCAGCATTTT. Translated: CASRGATYPPQHF.

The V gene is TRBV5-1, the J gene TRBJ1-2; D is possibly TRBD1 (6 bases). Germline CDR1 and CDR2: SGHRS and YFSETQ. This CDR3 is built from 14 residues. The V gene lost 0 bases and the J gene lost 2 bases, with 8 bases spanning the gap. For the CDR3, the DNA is TGCGCCAGCAGCTTGGATGGACAGAACTATGGCTACACCTTC. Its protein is CASSLDGQNYGYTF.

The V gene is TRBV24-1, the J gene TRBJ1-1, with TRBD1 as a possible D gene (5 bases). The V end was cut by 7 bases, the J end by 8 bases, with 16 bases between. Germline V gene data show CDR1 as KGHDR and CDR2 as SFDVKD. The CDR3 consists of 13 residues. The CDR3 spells CATRPRGRLEAFF. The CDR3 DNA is TGTGCCACCAGGCCCCGGGGGAGGCTAGAAGCTTTCTTT.

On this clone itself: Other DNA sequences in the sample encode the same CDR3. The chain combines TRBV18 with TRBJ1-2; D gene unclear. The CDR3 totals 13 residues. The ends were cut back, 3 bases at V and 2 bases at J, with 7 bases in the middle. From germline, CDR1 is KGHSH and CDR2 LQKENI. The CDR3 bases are TGTGCCAGCTCACCGGGAGGCAACTATGGCTACACCTTC. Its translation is CASSPGGNYGYTF.

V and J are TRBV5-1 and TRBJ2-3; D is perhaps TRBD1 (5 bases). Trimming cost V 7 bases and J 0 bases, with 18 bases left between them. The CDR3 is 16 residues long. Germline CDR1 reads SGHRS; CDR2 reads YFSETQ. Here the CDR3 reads CASGRQGTSSTDTQYF. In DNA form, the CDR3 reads TGCGCCAGCGGCCGGCAGGGAACCTCTAGCACAGATACGCAGTATTTT.

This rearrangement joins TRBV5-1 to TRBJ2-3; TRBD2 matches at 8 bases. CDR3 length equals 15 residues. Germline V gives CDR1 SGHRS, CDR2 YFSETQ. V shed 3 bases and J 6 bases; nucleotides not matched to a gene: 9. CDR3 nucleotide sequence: TGCGCCAGCAGCTCTAGCTTAGCGGGGTGGGATACGCAGTATTTT. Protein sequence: CASSSSLAGWDTQYF.

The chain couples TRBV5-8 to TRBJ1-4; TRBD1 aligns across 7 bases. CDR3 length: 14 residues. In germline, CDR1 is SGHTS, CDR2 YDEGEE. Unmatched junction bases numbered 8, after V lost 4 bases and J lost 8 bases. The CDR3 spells CASSGNRGEEKLFF. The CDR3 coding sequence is TGTGCCAGCAGCGGAAACAGGGGAGAGGAAAAACTGTTTTTT. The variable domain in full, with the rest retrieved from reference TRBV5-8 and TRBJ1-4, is EAGVTQSPTHLIKTRGQQATLRCSPISGHTSVYWYQQALGLGLQFLLWYDEGEERNRGNFPPRFSGRQFPNYSSELNVNALELEDSALYLCASSGNRGEEKLFFGSGTQLSVL.

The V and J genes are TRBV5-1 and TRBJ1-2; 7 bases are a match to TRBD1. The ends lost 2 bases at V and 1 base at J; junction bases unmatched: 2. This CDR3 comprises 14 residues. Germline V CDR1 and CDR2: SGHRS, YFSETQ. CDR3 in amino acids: CASSFTGDNYGYTF. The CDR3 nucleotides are TGCGCCAGCAGCTTTACAGGGGATAACTATGGCTACACCTTC. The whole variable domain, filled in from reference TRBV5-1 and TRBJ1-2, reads KAGVTQTPRYLIKTRGQQVTLSCSPISGHRSVSWYQQTPGQGLQFLFEYFSETQRNKGNFPGRFSGRQFSNSRSEMNVSTLELGDSALYLCASSFTGDNYGYTFGSGTRLTVV.

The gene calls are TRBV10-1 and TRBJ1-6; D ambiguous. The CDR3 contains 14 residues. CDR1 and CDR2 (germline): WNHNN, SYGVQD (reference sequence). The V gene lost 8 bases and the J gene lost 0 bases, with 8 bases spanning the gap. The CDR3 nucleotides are TGCGCCAGCCGGCAGGCCTCCTATAATTCACCCCTCCACTTT. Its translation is CASRQASYNSPLHF.

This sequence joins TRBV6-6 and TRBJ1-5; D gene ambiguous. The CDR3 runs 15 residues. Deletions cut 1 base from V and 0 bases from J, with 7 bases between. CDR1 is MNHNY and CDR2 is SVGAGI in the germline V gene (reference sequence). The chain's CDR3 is CASSYYRSSNQPQHF. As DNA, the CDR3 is TGTGCCAGCAGTTACTATCGTTCTAGCAATCAGCCCCAGCATTTT.

The CDR3 nucleotides are TGTGCCAGCAGTTACACGGGGAGGTCTGAAGCTTTCTTT. The encoded protein is CASSYTGRSEAFF. The chain couples TRBV6-5 to TRBJ1-1, with D hard to call. The CDR3 loop spans 13 amino acids. Germline loops: CDR1 MNHEY, CDR2 SVGAGI. V lost 2 bases to trimming and J lost 6 bases, with 10 bases between them.

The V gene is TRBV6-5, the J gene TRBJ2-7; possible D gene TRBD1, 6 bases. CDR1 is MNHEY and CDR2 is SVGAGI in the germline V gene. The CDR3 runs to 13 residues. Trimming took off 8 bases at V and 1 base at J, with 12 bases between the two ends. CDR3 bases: TGTGCCAGCCGCCTTACAGGGTCCTACGAGCAGTACGTC. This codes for CASRLTGSYEQYV.

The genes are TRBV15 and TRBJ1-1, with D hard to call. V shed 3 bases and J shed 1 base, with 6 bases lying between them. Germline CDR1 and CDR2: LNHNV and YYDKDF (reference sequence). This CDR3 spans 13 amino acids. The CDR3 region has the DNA TGTGCCACCAGCAGCCTGTGGAACACTGAAGCTTTCTTT. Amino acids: CATSSLWNTEAFF.

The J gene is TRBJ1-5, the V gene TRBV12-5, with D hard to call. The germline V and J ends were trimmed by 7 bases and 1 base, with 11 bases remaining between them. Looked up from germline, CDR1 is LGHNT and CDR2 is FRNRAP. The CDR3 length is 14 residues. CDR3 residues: CASARRGSNQPQHF. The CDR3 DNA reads TGTGCTAGTGCCCGCCGCGGAAGCAATCAGCCCCAGCATTTT.

The CDR3 DNA follows: TGTGCCAGCAGCCGCAGGGACAGCTTTAATTCACCCCTCCACTTT. Amino acid sequence: CASSRRDSFNSPLHF. This rearrangement joins TRBV11-2 to TRBJ1-6; TRBD1 aligns across 7 bases. The CDR3 totals 15 residues. V gave up 5 bases and J gave up 6 bases; unmatched junction bases: 7. Germline CDR1 reads SGHAT; CDR2 reads FQNNGV.

CDR3: CASSLRGGRADTQYF. The CDR3, as DNA: TGTGCCAGCAGCTTAAGGGGAGGTCGCGCAGATACGCAGTATTTT. The chain joins TRBV13 to TRBJ2-3; the D gene is possibly TRBD2 (6 bases). Germline CDR1 and CDR2: PRHDT and FYEKMQ (reference sequence). CDR3 length: 15 amino acids. With 2 bases removed from V and 4 bases from J, the gap between germline ends came to 13 bases.